This TCR beta chain is drawn from a study of Graves' ophthalmopathy and Graves' hyperthyroidism. This clonotype was seen ten or more times. Its antigen is unknown. Findings and limits, study-wide: Most thyroid clonotypes expanded beyond 0.001 frequency were also found in blood.

CDR3 length: 18 residues. V gave up 4 bases and J gave up 0 bases; unmatched junction bases: 3. Looked up from germline, CDR1 is SGHVS and CDR2 is FQNEAQ. Transcripts of RNA were the source for amplifying TCR beta CDR3 regions. Investigators did first-round RT-PCR with HTBI primers, then second-round multiplex PCR. TCRdb re-derived calls from the multiplex PCR reads in MiXCR, one entry per CDR3 protein. The sample yields about 370,000 distinct CDR3 sequences, about 17% seen once. If no ophthalmopathy appeared within 18 months of follow-up, hyperthyroidism was termed stable. Exclusion covered patients with other autoimmune diseases or uncontrolled infections (as well as pregnancy or lactation). Thyroid ultrasound, orbital computed tomography, TRAb, serum thyroxine and clinical symptoms formed the basis of diagnosis.

Sequencing was performed on peripheral blood. The chain is built from TRBV7-8 and TRBJ2-4; 16 bases line up with TRBD2. The clonotype originates from an adult woman with stable Graves' hyperthyroidism. DNA for the CDR3: TGTGCCAGCAGCTCGGGACTAGCGGGAGGGGTAGCCAAAAACATTCAGTACTTC. It specifies CASSSGLAGGVAKNIQYF.